This entry lists 10 T cell receptor beta chains sequenced from one sample in a study of T cell responses to AZD1222 COVID-19 vaccine. Profiling relied on immunoSEQ multiplex PCR, and the TCRdb table lists in-frame clones only, not all of them. The sample lists more than 110,000 clones, about 90% occurring once. The sample consisted of peripheral blood, taken on day 0 of AZD1222 vaccination. All receptors derive from an adult in good health.

The rearrangement joins TRBV9 to TRBJ2-7, with D hard to call. This CDR3 has 14 amino acids. V was trimmed by 1 base and J by 3 bases, leaving 11 bases between them. Germline V gives CDR1 SGDLS, CDR2 YYNGEE. The CDR3 reads CASSVKSTDYEQYF. CDR3 coding DNA: TGTGCCAGCAGCGTAAAATCCACAGACTACGAGCAGTACTTC. Drawing the rest from reference TRBV9 and TRBJ2-7, the complete variable domain is DSGVTQTPKHLITATGQRVTLRCSPRSGDLSVYWYQQSLDQGLQFLIQYYNGEERAKGNILERFSAQQFPDLHSELNLSSLELGDSALYFCASSVKSTDYEQYFGPGTRLTVT.

The chain joins TRBV18 to TRBJ1-4; a weak D match, TRBD1 (6 bases). V lost 3 bases and J lost 7, with 15 bases in between. The CDR3 has 15 amino acids. Germline V gene lookup returns CDR1 KGHSH and CDR2 LQKENI. In DNA form, the CDR3 reads TGTGCCAGCTCACCCAAAGGGGGAGTTGTTGAAAAACTGTTTTTT. As protein: CASSPKGGVVEKLFF. The complete variable domain, with remaining parts taken from reference TRBV18 and TRBJ1-4, reads NAGVMQNPRHLVRRRGQEARLRCSPMKGHSHVYWYRQLPEEGLKFMVYLQKENIIDESGMPKERFSAEFPKEGPSILRIQQVVRGDSAAYFCASSPKGGVVEKLFFGSGTQLSVL.

The CDR3 loop reads CASSLTANTEAFF. The DNA for the CDR3 is TGTGCCAGCAGTTTAACGGCAAACACTGAAGCTTTCTTT. The J gene is TRBJ1-1, the V gene TRBV12-3 or TRBV12-4; D is ambiguous. This CDR3 is built from 13 residues. The V end lost 2 bases, the J end lost 2 bases, and 6 bases lay between the germline ends.

The gene calls are TRBV6-4 and TRBJ2-3; D remains ambiguous. Germline CDR1 MRHNA, CDR2 SNTAGT. V was pared by 2 bases and J by 3 bases, with 18 bases between. CDR3 length: 17 residues. The CDR3 coding sequence is TGTGCCAGCAGTGACCCCCTGCACCCGGGCCGAACAGATACGCAGTATTTT. Its translation is CASSDPLHPGRTDTQYF.

The table lists this clone with a count of one. This rearrangement joins TRBV6-5 to TRBJ1-1; no firm D call. The CDR3 has 12 residues. Trimming cost V 5 bases and J 1 base, with 5 bases left between them. Germline CDR1 and CDR2: MNHEY and SVGAGI. For the CDR3, the DNA is TGTGCCAGCAGTCCCGCGAACACTGAAGCTTTCTTT. It yields the protein CASSPANTEAFF.

The chain links TRBV6-5 to TRBJ1-1, with D perhaps matching TRBD1 (5 bases). Trimming took 6 bases from V and 6 from J, leaving 8 bases between them. This CDR3 contains 11 residues. Germline V gene lookup returns CDR1 MNHEY and CDR2 SVGAGI. CDR3 bases: TGTGCCAGCAGGGGGCTAGCTGAAGCTTTCTTT. It translates to CASRGLAEAFF.

This chain uses TRBV12-3 or TRBV12-4 with TRBJ1-2, with D unresolved. The CDR3 has 12 amino acids. The germline V and J ends were trimmed by 0 bases and 8 bases, with 7 bases remaining between them. The CDR3 here is CASSLALGGYTF. In DNA form, the CDR3 reads TGTGCCAGCAGTTTAGCGTTGGGAGGCTACACCTTC.

The chain has TRBV7-9 and TRBJ1-1; D is unclear. The germline CDR1 and CDR2 sequences are SEHNR and FQNEAQ (reference sequence). V was pared by 2 bases and J by 5 bases, with 3 bases between. CDR3 length: 11 amino acids. Here the CDR3 reads CASSLSTEAFF. Written as DNA, the CDR3 is TGTGCCAGCAGCTTAAGTACTGAAGCTTTCTTT.

The chain links TRBV15 to TRBJ2-5; 7 nucleotides align to TRBD1. The germline V gene encodes CDR1 LNHNV and CDR2 YYDKDF (reference sequence). V trimming: 2 bases; J trimming: 7 bases; junction bases outside the gene matches: 7. CDR3 length: 14 residues. CDR3 nucleotides: TGTGCCACCAGCAGAATTGGGACAGAGGGGACCCAGTACTTC. The encoded protein is CATSRIGTEGTQYF.

This chain links TRBV7-9 with TRBJ1-1, with a possible D match to TRBD1 (5 bases). V lost 7 bases and J 4 bases, leaving 16 bases between the germline ends. Germline V lookup: CDR1 SEHNR, CDR2 FQNEAQ (reference sequence). This CDR3 spans 14 amino acids. The CDR3 spells CASTDPGRLTEAFF. The CDR3, as DNA: TGTGCCAGCACGGATCCGGGACGGCTCACTGAAGCTTTCTTT.